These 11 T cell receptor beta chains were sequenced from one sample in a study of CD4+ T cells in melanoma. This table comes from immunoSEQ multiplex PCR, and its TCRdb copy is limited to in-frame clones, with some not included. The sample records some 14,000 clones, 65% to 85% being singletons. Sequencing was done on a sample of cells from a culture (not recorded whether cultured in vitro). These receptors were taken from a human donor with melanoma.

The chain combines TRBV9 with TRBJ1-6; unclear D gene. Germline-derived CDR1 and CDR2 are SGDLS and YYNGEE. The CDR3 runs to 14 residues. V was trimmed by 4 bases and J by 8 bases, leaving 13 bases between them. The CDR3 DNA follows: TGTGCCAGCAGCCACCGGGAACAAGATTCACCCCTCCACTTT. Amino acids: CASSHREQDSPLHF.

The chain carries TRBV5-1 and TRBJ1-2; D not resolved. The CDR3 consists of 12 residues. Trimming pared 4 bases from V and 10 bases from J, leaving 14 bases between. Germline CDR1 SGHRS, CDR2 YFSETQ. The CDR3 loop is CASSIQESDYTF. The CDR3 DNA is TGCGCCAGCAGCATACAAGAGAGTGACTACACCTTC. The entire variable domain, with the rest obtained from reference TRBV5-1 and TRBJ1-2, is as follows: KAGVTQTPRYLIKTRGQQVTLSCSPISGHRSVSWYQQTPGQGLQFLFEYFSETQRNKGNFPGRFSGRQFSNSRSEMNVSTLELGDSALYLCASSIQESDYTFGSGTRLTVV.

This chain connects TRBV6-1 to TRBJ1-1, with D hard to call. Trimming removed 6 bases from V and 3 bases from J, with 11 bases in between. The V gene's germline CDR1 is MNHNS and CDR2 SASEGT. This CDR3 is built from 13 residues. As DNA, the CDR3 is TGTGCCAGCAGGCGGCAGGAGTACACTGAAGCTTTCTTT. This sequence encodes CASRRQEYTEAFF.

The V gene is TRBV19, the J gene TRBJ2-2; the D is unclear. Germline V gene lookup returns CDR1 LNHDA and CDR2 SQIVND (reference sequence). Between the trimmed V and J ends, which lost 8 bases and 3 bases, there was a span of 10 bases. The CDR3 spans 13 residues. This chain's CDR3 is CASPHRDTGELFF. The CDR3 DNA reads TGTGCCAGTCCCCATCGGGACACCGGGGAGCTGTTTTTT.

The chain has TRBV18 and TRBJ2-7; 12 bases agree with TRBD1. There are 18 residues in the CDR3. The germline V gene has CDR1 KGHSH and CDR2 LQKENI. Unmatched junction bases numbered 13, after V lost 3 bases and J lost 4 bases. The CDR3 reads CASSPSRAGTGGEYEQYF. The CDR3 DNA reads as TGTGCCAGCTCACCTTCTCGAGCCGGGACAGGGGGCGAGTACGAGCAGTACTTC.

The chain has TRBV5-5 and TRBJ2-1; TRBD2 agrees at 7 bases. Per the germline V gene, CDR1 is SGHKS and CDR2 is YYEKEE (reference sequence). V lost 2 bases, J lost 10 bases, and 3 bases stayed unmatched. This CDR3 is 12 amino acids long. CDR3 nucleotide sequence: TGTGCCAGCAGCTTACCGCGGGGGGAGCAGTTCTTC. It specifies CASSLPRGEQFF.

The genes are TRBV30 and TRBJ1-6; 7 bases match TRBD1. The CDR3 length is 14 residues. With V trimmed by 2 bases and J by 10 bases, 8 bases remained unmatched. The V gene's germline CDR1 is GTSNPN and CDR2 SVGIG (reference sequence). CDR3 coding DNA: TGTGCCTGGAGTACAGGGGCCGACGGATCACCCCTCCACTTT. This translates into CAWSTGADGSPLHF. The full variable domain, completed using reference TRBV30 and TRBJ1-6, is SQTIHQWPATLVQPVGSPLSLECTVEGTSNPNLYWYRQAAGRGLQLLFYSVGIGQISSEVPQNLSASRPQDRQFILSSKKLLLSDSGFYLCAWSTGADGSPLHFGNGTRLTVT.

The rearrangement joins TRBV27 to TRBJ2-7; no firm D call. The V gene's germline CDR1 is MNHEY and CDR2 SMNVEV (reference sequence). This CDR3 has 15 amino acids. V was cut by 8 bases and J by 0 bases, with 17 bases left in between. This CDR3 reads CASSQDGLNSYEQYF. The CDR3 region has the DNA TGTGCCAGCTCTCAGGACGGGTTAAACTCCTACGAGCAGTACTTC.

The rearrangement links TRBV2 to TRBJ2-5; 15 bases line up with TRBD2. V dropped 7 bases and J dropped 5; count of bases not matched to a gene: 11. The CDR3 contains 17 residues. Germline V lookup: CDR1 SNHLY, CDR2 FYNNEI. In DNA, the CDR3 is TGTGCCAGCAAACCCGGGACTAGCGGGGGGCGGGAGGAGACCCAGTACTTC. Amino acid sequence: CASKPGTSGGREETQYF.

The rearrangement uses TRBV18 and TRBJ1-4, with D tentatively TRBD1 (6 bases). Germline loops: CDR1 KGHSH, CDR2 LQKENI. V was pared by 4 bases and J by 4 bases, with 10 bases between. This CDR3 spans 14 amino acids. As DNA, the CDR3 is TGTGCCAGCTCACAACAGGGTTATAATGAAAAACTGTTTTTT. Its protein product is CASSQQGYNEKLFF.

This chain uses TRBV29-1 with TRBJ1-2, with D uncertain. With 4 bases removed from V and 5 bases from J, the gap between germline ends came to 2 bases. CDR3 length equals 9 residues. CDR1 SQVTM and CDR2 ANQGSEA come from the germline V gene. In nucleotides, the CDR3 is TGCAGCGTTGGGTATGGCTACACCTTC. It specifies CSVGYGYTF.